This entry lists 16 T cell receptor beta chains sequenced from one sample in a study of blood T cell repertoires in COVID-19. Generated by immunoSEQ multiplex PCR, the TCRdb table keeps only in-frame clones and is missing some. The data show approximately 150,000 clones, over 70% seen once. The sample was peripheral blood. The receptor set was obtained from a woman in her forties or fifties with acute or convalescent COVID-19.

The rearrangement uses TRBV28 and TRBJ2-7; perhaps TRBD2 as D (6 bases). The CDR3 length is 15 residues. Trimming removed 6 bases at V and 0 bases at J, with 15 bases between. In germline, CDR1 is MDHEN, CDR2 SYDVKM. The chain's CDR3 is CASREGLLSSYEQYF. Written as DNA, the CDR3 is TGTGCCAGCAGGGAGGGACTGTTGAGCTCCTACGAGCAGTACTTC. Filled out from reference TRBV28 and TRBJ2-7, the complete variable domain reads DVKVTQSSRYLVKRTGEKVFLECVQDMDHENMFWYRQDPGLGLRLIYFSYDVKMKEKGDIPEGYSVSREKKERFSLILESASTNQTSMYLCASREGLLSSYEQYFGPGTRLTVT.

This rearrangement joins TRBV19 to TRBJ1-5; 9 bases align to TRBD1. V trimming: 7 bases; J trimming: 6 bases; junction bases outside the gene matches: 1. Germline assignment: CDR1 LNHDA and CDR2 SQIVND (reference sequence). The CDR3 covers 12 residues. The CDR3 DNA reads TGTGCCAGTAAACAGGGGGCTCAGCCCCAGCATTTT. This sequence encodes CASKQGAQPQHF.

The CDR3 protein is CASSPGTSVYEQYF. CDR3 bases: TGTGCCAGCAGCCCGGGGACTTCCGTCTACGAGCAGTACTTC. The chain links TRBV5-5 to TRBJ2-7; TRBD2 might be the D (6 bases). Germline assignment: CDR1 SGHKS and CDR2 YYEKEE (reference sequence). CDR3 length equals 14 residues. V was trimmed by 4 bases and J by 3 bases, leaving 14 bases between them.

This sequence joins TRBV7-9 and TRBJ2-3; possibly TRBD2 for D (6 bases). The CDR3 sequence is 15 residues long. Germline loops: CDR1 SEHNR, CDR2 FQNEAQ (reference sequence). Trimming shortened V by 5 bases and J by 2 bases, and 14 bases separated the two germline ends. Here the CDR3 reads CASSETSILTDTQYF. In DNA, the CDR3 is TGTGCCAGCAGCGAAACTAGCATCCTCACAGATACGCAGTATTTT.

V usage is TRBV3-1 (or the pseudogene TRBV3-2) and J usage is TRBJ2-3, with D unclear. V lost 3 bases to trimming and J lost 1 base, with 14 bases between them. This CDR3 has 16 amino acids. Germline values: CDR1 LGHDT, CDR2 YNNKEL (reference sequence). CDR3 in DNA: TGTGCCAGCAGCCATTCCAGACTTCTGGGCACAGATACGCAGTATTTT. Its protein is CASSHSRLLGTDTQYF.

CDR3: CASRSRQGLMAFF. CDR3 DNA sequence: TGTGCCAGCAGATCCCGACAGGGACTTATGGCTTTCTTT. V usage is TRBV12-3 or TRBV12-4 and J usage is TRBJ1-1; the match to TRBD1 covers 7 bases. V was pared by 6 bases and J by 11 bases, with 12 bases of the junction left unmatched. The CDR3 spans 13 residues.

This chain connects TRBV7-9 to TRBJ2-5; D unresolved. Per germline, CDR1 SEHNR and CDR2 FQNEAQ (reference sequence). Trimming left V 6 bases short and J 4 bases short, with 15 bases between. This CDR3 spans 14 amino acids. This CDR3 is CASSSLGRSETQYF. DNA of the CDR3: TGTGCCAGCAGTTCCCTAGGTCGGTCAGAGACCCAGTACTTC.

This chain joins TRBV7-3 and TRBJ1-2; TRBD1 agrees at 10 bases. Germline V gene sequence: CDR1 SGHTA, CDR2 FQGTGA. J was trimmed by 8 bases and V by 2 bases; bases with no gene match: 2. There are 13 residues in the CDR3. The CDR3 region is CASSLGQGEGYTF. The CDR3 DNA follows: TGTGCCAGCAGCTTAGGACAGGGGGAGGGCTACACCTTC.

The rearrangement links TRBV12-3 or TRBV12-4 to TRBJ1-3; maybe TRBD1 (6 bases). The CDR3 is 13 amino acids. V gave up 8 bases and J gave up 2 bases, with 10 bases separating them. CDR3 region: CASDTGTGNTIYF. The DNA of the CDR3 is TGTGCCAGCGACACAGGGACTGGAAACACCATATATTTT.

V and J are TRBV4-2 and TRBJ1-1; D call uncertain. CDR1 and CDR2 from the germline V gene are LGHNA and YNFKEQ. V dropped 4 bases and J dropped 2 bases, with 8 bases sitting between them. This CDR3 has 13 amino acids. The CDR3 bases are TGTGCCAGCAGCCTCGACATCAACACTGAAGCTTTCTTT. This codes for CASSLDINTEAFF.

In DNA form, the CDR3 reads TGTGCCAGCAGTGAACGGGGGACAGGGTACAACTATGGCTACACCTTC. This translates into CASSERGTGYNYGYTF. The rearrangement links TRBV2 to TRBJ1-2; 9 bases map to TRBD1. Germline CDR1 SNHLY, CDR2 FYNNEI. With V trimmed by 2 bases and J by 2 bases, 6 bases remained unmatched. CDR3 size: 16 residues.

The V call is TRBV9, the J call TRBJ2-2; 8 positions agree with TRBD2. Germline CDR1 SGDLS, CDR2 YYNGEE. This CDR3 has 15 amino acids. V was clipped by 1 base and J by 4 bases; unmatched bases: 3. The CDR3 DNA reads TGTGCCAGCAGCGTACGGGAGGGAAGCACCGGGGAGCTGTTTTTT. It encodes CASSVREGSTGELFF.

The J gene is TRBJ2-3, the V gene TRBV19, with 8 bases aligning to TRBD2. The germline gives CDR1 LNHDA, CDR2 SQIVND (reference sequence). J was trimmed by 8 bases and V by 6 bases; bases with no gene match: 4. This CDR3 is built from 12 residues. The CDR3 DNA reads TGTGCCAGTAGCCTCGCGGGGGGTACGCAGTATTTT. This encodes CASSLAGGTQYF.

The chain's CDR3 is CASRPDREELFF. The CDR3 DNA reads TGTGCCAGCAGACCAGACAGGGAGGAACTGTTTTTT. The V gene is TRBV12-3 or TRBV12-4, the J gene TRBJ1-4; TRBD1 agrees at 7 bases. The CDR3 length is 12 residues. Unmatched junction bases numbered 7, after V lost 6 bases and J lost 12 bases.

CDR3 sequence reads: CASSPGEGANTEAFF. CDR3 sequence (DNA): TGTGCCAGCTCACCGGGCGAGGGGGCGAACACTGAAGCTTTCTTT. This chain joins TRBV18 and TRBJ1-1; 7 positions agree with TRBD1. The CDR3 consists of 15 residues. Germline assignment: CDR1 KGHSH and CDR2 LQKENI. V shed 3 bases and J 1 base; nucleotides not matched to a gene: 5.

The genes are TRBV27 and TRBJ2-2, with 8 bases matching TRBD2. This CDR3 is built from 16 residues. Losses at the gene ends were 8 bases for V and 0 bases for J; bases not matched to a gene: 8. Per the germline V gene, CDR1 is MNHEY and CDR2 is SMNVEV (reference sequence). DNA of the CDR3: TGTGCCAGCGCCCGGCTAGCGGGCACGAACACCGGGGAGCTGTTTTTT. Translating gives CASARLAGTNTGELFF.